Included here is one TCR beta chain sequence, with context. The target antigen is unknown. The CDR3 end shows no conserved phenylalanine or tryptophan, and so a read error is likely. This CDR3 comprises 14 residues. Between the trimmed V and J ends, which lost 3 bases and 4 bases, there was a span of 15 bases. Germline CDR1 reads GTSNPN; CDR2 reads SVGIG (reference sequence). The record originates from a study of Graves' ophthalmopathy and Graves' hyperthyroidism. Study results and limitations: Blood samples also showed most expanded thyroid clonotypes exceeding 0.001 frequency.

Serum thyroxine and TRAb, along with clinical symptoms, thyroid ultrasound and orbital computed tomography, were what diagnosis relied on. Researchers took RNA transcripts and amplified TCR beta CDR3 regions from them. Second-round multiplex PCR followed a first-round RT-PCR using HTBI primers. TCRdb re-called the multiplex PCR reads with MiXCR, one entry per CDR3 protein. This sample has fewer than 650,000 distinct CDR3 sequences; roughly 20% occur once, and the top ten carry more than 5.5%. The rearrangement uses TRBV30 and TRBJ1-2, with D maybe TRBD1 (5 bases). This sequence originates from a woman aged 18 to 35 with stable Graves' hyperthyroidism. Some clones in this sample may be carry-over from other donors' samples. Sequenced: peripheral blood. As DNA, the CDR3 is TGTGCCTGGAGGGGGACTGCACTCCGCTATGGCTACACCTAC. Translation: CAWRGTALRYGYTY.